The present TCR beta chain was sequenced within a study of radiotherapy plus CTLA-4 blockade in lung cancer. Study conclusions and caveats: Clones derived from tumor TCRs expanded in blood after radiotherapy plus ipilimumab.

Profiled with immunoSEQ multiplex PCR; TCRdb holds only in-frame clones, not every one. The data contain fewer than 75,000 clones, roughly 87% of them singletons. The ends were cut back, 1 base at V and 6 bases at J, with 3 bases in the middle. In germline, CDR1 is SGHDN, CDR2 FVKESK. CDR3 size: 12 residues. This clone occurred a few times. Its antigen is as yet unknown. Participants had chemo-refractory metastatic non-small-cell lung cancer and were treated with focal radiation plus ipilimumab CTLA-4 blockade. The specimen was peripheral blood, collected from a patient treated with radiotherapy plus ipilimumab. The chain employs TRBV14 and TRBJ2-2; D remains ambiguous. The clonotype was recovered from a human donor with non-small cell lung cancer that progressed on radiotherapy plus ipilimumab. DNA for the CDR3: TGTGCCAGCAGCCAAGTTTCCGGGGAGCTGTTTTTT. It is translated as CASSQVSGELFF.